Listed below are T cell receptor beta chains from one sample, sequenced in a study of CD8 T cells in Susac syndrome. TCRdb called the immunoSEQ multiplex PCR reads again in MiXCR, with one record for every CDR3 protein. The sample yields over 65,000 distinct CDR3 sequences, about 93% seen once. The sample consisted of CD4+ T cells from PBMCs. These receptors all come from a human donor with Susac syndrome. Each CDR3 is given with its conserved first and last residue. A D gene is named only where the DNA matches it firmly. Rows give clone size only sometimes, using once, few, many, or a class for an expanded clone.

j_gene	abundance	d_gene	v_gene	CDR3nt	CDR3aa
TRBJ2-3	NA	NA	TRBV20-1	TGCAGTGCTAGGCATCAGCCAGATACGCAGTATTTT	CSARHQPDTQYF
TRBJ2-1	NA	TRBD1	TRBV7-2	TGTGCCAGCAGCACCCCGGACAGGGGAATCAATGAGCAGTTCTTC	CASSTPDRGINEQFF
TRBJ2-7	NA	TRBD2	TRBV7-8	TGTGCCAGCAGCTTACTTCCAGCGGGAGTACCCTACGAGCAGTACTTC	CASSLLPAGVPYEQYF
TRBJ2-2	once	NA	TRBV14	TGTGCCAGCAGTCCCAAAAGCTTGAACACCGGGGAGCTGTTTTTT	CASSPKSLNTGELFF
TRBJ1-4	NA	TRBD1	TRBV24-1	TGTGCCACCAGTGATCCGACAGGGGCGAAGGAAAAACTGTTTTTT	CATSDPTGAKEKLFF
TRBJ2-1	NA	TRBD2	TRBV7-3	TGTGCCAGCAGCCCTACACCGGGACTAGCGACGAATAATGAGCAGTTCTTC	CASSPTPGLATNNEQFF
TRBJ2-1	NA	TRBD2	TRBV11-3	TGTGCCAGCAGCCTAATGAGCTGGGCTAGCGGGAGTAATGAGCAGTTCTTC	CASSLMSWASGSNEQFF
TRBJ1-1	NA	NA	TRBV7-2	TGTGCCAGCAGCTCCCGCATTACAGCAACGAACACTGAAGCTTTCTTT	CASSSRITATNTEAFF
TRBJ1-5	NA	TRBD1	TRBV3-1	TGTGCCAGCAGCCAAGGGACAGGAGTTAGCAATCAGCCCCAGCATTTT	CASSQGTGVSNQPQHF
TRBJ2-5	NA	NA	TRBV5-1	TGCGCCAGCAGCTTGGAGGGACTCCCGAGGGAGACCCAGTACTTC	CASSLEGLPRETQYF
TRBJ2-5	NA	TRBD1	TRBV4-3	TGCGCCAGCAGCCAAGGAGTGGGACAGGGACAGGAGATCCAGTACTTC	CASSQGVGQGQEIQYF
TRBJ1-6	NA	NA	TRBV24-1	TGTGCCACCAGTGATTTGGCAAGGGGGAAAAAGAATTCACCCCTCCACTTT	CATSDLARGKKNSPLHF
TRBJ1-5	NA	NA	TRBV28	TGTGCCAGCAGCTCGGAGGGGAGGGGCCCCGGTCAGCCCCAGCATTTT	CASSSEGRGPGQPQHF
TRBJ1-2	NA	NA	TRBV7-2	TGTGCCAGCAGCTCAAGCCCCAACTATGGCTACACCTTC	CASSSSPNYGYTF
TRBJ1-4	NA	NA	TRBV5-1	TGCGCCAGCGTGGGCGAGGTGACAGCTAATGAAAAACTGTTTTTT	CASVGEVTANEKLFF
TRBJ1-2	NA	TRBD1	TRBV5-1	TGCGCCAGCAGCCCGGGACAGGGGAGTCATGGCTACACCTTC	CASSPGQGSHGYTF
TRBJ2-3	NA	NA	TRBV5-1	TGCGCCAGCAGCTTGGAACAGGTAGTAGATACGCAGTATTTT	CASSLEQVVDTQYF
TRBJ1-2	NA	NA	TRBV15	TGTGCCACCAGTCAGAGGCCGGGCACCCTGAGGGGCTACACCTTC	CATSQRPGTLRGYTF
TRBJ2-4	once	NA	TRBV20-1	TGCAGTGCTAGAGGACAGCGGGCGGTGAACATTCAGTACTTC	CSARGQRAVNIQYF
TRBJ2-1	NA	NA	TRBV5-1	TGCGCCAGCAGCTTGGCGGTGGGGCCCCATGAGCAGTTCTTC	CASSLAVGPHEQFF
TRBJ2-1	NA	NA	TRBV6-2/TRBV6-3	TGTGCCAGCAGTCCTCGACAGAGCTACAATGAGCAGTTCTTC	CASSPRQSYNEQFF
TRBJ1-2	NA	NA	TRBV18	TGTGCCAGCTCACCATACAGAGGCAACTATGGCTACACCTTC	CASSPYRGNYGYTF